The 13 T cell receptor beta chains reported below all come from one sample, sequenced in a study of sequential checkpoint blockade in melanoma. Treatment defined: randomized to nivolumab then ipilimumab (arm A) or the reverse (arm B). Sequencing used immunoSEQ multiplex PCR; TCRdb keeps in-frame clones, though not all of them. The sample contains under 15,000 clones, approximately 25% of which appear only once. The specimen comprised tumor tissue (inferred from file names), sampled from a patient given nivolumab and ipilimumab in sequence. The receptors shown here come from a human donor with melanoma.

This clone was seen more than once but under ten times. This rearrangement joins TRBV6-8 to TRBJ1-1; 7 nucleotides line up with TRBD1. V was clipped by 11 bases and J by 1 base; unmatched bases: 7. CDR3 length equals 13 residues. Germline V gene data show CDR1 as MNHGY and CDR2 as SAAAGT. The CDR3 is CAVSRGRNTEAFF. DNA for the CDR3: TGTGCCGTATCCAGGGGGAGGAACACTGAAGCTTTCTTT.

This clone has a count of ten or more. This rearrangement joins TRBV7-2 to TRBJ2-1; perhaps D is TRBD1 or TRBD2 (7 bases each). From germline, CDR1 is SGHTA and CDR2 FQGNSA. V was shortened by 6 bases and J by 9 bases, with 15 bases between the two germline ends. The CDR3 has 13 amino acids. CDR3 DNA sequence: TGTGCCAGCAGGCGGGGAGGGGGCAGTGAGCAGTTCTTC. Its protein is CASRRGGGSEQFF.

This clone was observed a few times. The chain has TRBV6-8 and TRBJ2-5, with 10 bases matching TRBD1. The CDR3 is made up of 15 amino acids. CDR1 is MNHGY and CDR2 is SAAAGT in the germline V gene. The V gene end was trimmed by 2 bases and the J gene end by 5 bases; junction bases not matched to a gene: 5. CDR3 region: CASSYGTGVMETQYF. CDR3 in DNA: TGTGCCAGCAGTTACGGGACAGGGGTGATGGAGACCCAGTACTTC.

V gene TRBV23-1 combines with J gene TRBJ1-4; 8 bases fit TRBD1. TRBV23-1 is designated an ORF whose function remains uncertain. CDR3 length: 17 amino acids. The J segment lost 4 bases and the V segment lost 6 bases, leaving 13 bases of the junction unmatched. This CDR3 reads CASSRETGQELNEKLFF. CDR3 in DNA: TGCGCCAGCAGCCGAGAAACGGGACAGGAACTTAATGAAAAACTGTTTTTT.

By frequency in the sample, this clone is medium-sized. CDR3 in amino acids: CASSPSGETQYF. The CDR3, as DNA: TGTGCCAGCAGTCCCAGCGGGGAGACCCAGTACTTC. The chain recombines TRBV28 with TRBJ2-5; D possibly corresponds to TRBD2 (6 bases). This CDR3 is 12 amino acids long. V was cut by 5 bases and J by 5 bases, with 9 bases left in between. Germline loops: CDR1 MDHEN, CDR2 SYDVKM.

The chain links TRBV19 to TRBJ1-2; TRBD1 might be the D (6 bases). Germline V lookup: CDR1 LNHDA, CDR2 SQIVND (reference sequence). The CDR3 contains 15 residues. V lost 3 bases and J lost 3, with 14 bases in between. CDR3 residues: CASSIFGGRDYGYTF. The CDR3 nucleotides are TGTGCCAGTAGTATTTTCGGGGGGCGAGACTATGGCTACACCTTC. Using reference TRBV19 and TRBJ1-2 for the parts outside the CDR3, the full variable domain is DGGITQSPKYLFRKEGQNVTLSCEQNLNHDAMYWYRQDPGQGLRLIYYSQIVNDFQKGDIAEGYSVSREKKESFPLTVTSAQKNPTAFYLCASSIFGGRDYGYTFGSGTRLTVV.

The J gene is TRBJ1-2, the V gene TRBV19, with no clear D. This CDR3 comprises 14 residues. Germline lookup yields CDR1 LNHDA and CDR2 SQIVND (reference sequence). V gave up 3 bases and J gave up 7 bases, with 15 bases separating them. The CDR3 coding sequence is TGTGCCAGTAGTATCCCCGATGGAAGAAGTGGCTACACCTTC. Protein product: CASSIPDGRSGYTF.

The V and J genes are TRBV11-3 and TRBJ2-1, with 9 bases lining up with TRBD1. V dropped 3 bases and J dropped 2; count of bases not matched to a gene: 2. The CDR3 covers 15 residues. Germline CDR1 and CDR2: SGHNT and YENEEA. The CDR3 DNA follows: TGTGCCAGCAGCTTGGGACAGGGAGCCTACAATGAGCAGTTCTTC. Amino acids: CASSLGQGAYNEQFF.

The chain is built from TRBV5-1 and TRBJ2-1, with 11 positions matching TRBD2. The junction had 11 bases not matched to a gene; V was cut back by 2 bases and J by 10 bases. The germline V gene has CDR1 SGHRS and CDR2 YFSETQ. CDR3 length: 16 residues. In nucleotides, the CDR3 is TGCGCCAGCAGCTTTAGGGGGACTAGCGGTGGCGGAGAGCAGTTCTTC. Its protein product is CASSFRGTSGGGEQFF.

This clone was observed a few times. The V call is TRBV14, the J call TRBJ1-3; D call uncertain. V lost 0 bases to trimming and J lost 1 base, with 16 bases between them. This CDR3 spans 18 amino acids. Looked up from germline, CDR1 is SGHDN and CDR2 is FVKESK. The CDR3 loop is CASSQEGFNYWSGNTIYF. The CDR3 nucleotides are TGTGCCAGCAGCCAAGAGGGTTTCAATTACTGGTCTGGAAACACCATATATTTT.

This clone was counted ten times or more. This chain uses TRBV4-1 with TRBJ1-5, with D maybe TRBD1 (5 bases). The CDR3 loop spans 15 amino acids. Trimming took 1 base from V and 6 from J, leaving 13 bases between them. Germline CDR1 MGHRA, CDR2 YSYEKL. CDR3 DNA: TGCGCCAGCAGCCAAGCCGTGGGGGTGGCTCAGCCCCAGCATTTT. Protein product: CASSQAVGVAQPQHF.

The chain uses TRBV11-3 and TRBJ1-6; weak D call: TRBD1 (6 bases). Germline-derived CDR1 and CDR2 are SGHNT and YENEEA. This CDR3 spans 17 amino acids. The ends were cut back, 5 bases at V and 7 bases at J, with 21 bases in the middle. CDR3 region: CASSLSPGAEWNSPLHF. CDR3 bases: TGTGCCAGCAGCCTCAGTCCAGGGGCAGAATGGAATTCACCCCTCCACTTT.

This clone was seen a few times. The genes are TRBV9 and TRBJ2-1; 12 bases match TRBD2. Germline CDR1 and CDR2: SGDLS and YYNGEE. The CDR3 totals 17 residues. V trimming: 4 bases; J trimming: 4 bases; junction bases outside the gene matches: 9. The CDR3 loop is CASSLLLAGGTYNEQFF. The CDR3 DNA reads TGTGCCAGCAGCTTATTACTAGCGGGGGGCACGTACAATGAGCAGTTCTTC.